The subject of this entry is one T cell receptor beta chain. Its antigen remains unknown. This entry is derived from a study of T cell responses to AZD1222 COVID-19 vaccine. Study observations and caveats: Spike-specific TCR depth and breadth grew after two AZD1222 doses. Sampled repertoires all dated from after the peak T cell response.

V shed 6 bases and J 4 bases; nucleotides not matched to a gene: 8. Per the germline V gene, CDR1 is SNHLY and CDR2 is FYNNEI. The CDR3 runs to 15 residues. Second-dose recipients at about 4 or about 12 weeks were treated as one pooled group. Data came from immunoSEQ multiplex PCR; TCRdb stores just in-frame clones and leaves some out. Of 150,000 to 200,000 clones listed, almost 90% are singletons. The chain is built from TRBV2 and TRBJ1-5; 8 nucleotides align to TRBD1. This specimen was peripheral blood, taken 28 days after the second AZD1222 dose. The sequence derives from an adult who received the AZD1222 COVID-19 vaccine. The CDR3 DNA follows: TGTGCCAGCAGCCTGGGACAGGCGGGGAATCAGCCCCAGCATTTT. Protein product: CASSLGQAGNQPQHF.